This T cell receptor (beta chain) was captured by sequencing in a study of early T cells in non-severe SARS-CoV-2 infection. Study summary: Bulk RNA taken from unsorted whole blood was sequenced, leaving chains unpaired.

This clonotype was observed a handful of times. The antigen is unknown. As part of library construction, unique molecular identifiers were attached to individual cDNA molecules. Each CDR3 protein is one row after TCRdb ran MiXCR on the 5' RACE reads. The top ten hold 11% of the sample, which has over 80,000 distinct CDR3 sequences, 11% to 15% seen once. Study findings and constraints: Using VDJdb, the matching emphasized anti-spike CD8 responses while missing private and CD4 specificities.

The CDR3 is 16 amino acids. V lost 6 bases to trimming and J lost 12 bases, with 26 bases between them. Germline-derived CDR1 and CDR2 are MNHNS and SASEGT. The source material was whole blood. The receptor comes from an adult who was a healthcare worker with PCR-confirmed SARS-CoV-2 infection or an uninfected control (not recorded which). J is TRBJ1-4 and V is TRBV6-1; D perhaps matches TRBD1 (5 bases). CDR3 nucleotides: TGTGCCAGCAGGTATCTCGTCAATGAGTTAGAAGGGGAACTGTTTTTT. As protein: CASRYLVNELEGELFF.